These 9 T cell receptor beta chains originate from one sample sequenced in a study of human T cells and chemical hapten exposure. MiXCR, applied by TCRdb to the RACE reads, yields one record per CDR3 protein. The sample lists over 80,000 distinct CDR3 sequences, approximately 10% occurring once. The time point: patch test 3, about 24 weeks after DPC sensitization. The sample's treatment: therapeutic diphenylcyclopropenone sensitization with weekly scalp DPC. Source: whole blood, taken in connection with sensitization to the hapten diphenylcyclopropenone (DPC). These receptors were obtained from a woman in her 30s with alopecia areata. Some clones in this sample may be carry-over from other donors' samples.

This clonotype was seen more than once but under ten times. The chain uses TRBV7-2 and TRBJ2-7; D unresolved. Germline CDR1 SGHTA, CDR2 FQGNSA. Trimming removed 5 bases at V and 1 base at J, with 12 bases between. CDR3 length: 14 amino acids. The CDR3 region has the DNA TGTGCCAGCAGCCAGTGGAGTGGGTCCTACGAGCAGTACTTC. Its translation: CASSQWSGSYEQYF.

Concerning this clonotype itself: A much larger clone sits a single nucleotide away, making a read error possible. The chain couples TRBV9 to TRBJ2-2; D gene ambiguous. Germline-derived CDR1 and CDR2 are SGDLS and YYNGEE. CDR3 length equals 13 residues. Trimming removed 3 bases from V and 1 base from J, with 4 bases in between. CDR3 coding DNA: TGTGCCAGCAGCGGACAGAACACCGGGGAGCTGTTTTTT. Amino acids: CASSGQNTGELFF.

This clonotype has ten or more counts. The V call is TRBV4-1, the J call TRBJ1-4; no clear D gene. The CDR3 sequence is 14 residues long. V was trimmed by 6 bases and J by 4 bases, leaving 12 bases between them. Germline lookup yields CDR1 MGHRA and CDR2 YSYEKL. CDR3 sequence (DNA): TGCGCCAGCAGTGGCCACTTAATTAATGAAAAACTGTTTTTT. Amino acids: CASSGHLINEKLFF.

The table lists this clonotype with a few counts. This rearrangement joins TRBV4-3 to TRBJ2-1; perhaps TRBD2 as D (5 bases). Per the germline V gene, CDR1 is LGHNA and CDR2 is YSLEER. CDR3 length: 13 residues. V was shortened by 0 bases and J by 15 bases, with 15 bases between the two germline ends. The DNA for the CDR3 is TGCGCCAGCAGCCAAGATGTGGCTAGCTATCCGTTCTTC. Its translation: CASSQDVASYPFF.

This clonotype was detected many times. The J gene is TRBJ2-2, the V gene TRBV20-1; D possibly matches TRBD1 or TRBD2 (5 bases each). The CDR3 consists of 15 residues. Germline V gene sequence: CDR1 DFQATT, CDR2 SNEGSKA (reference sequence). Trimming took 3 bases from V and 3 from J, leaving 14 bases between them. The CDR3 reads CSAREAGIDTGELFF. CDR3 nucleotide sequence: TGCAGTGCTAGGGAGGCAGGGATTGACACCGGGGAGCTGTTTTTT.

In this sample, this clonotype turned up a few times. The V gene is TRBV20-1, the J gene TRBJ1-1, with D perhaps matching TRBD1 (6 bases). Trimming took 6 bases from V and 1 from J, leaving 12 bases between them. This CDR3 has 13 residues. Per the germline V gene, CDR1 is DFQATT and CDR2 is SNEGSKA (reference sequence). In DNA form, the CDR3 reads TGCAGTGCCCTACAGGGATCGAACACTGAAGCTTTCTTT. It encodes CSALQGSNTEAFF.

This clonotype appeared a few times. V gene TRBV6-6 combines with J gene TRBJ1-6; D ambiguous. This CDR3 is 14 amino acids long. Trimming left V 6 bases short and J 8 bases short, with 14 bases between. The germline V gene has CDR1 MNHNY and CDR2 SVGAGI (reference sequence). The CDR3 loop reads CASSPRDGHSPLHF. For the CDR3, the DNA is TGTGCCAGCAGCCCCCGAGATGGCCATTCACCCCTCCACTTT.

This clonotype was seen a few times. The chain couples TRBV5-1 to TRBJ1-2; no clear D. The V gene's germline CDR1 is SGHRS and CDR2 YFSETQ. CDR3 length: 12 amino acids. Between the trimmed V and J ends, which lost 3 bases and 3 bases, there was a span of 6 bases. CDR3 sequence: CASSYDYYGYTF. CDR3 coding DNA: TGCGCCAGCAGCTACGATTACTATGGCTACACCTTC.

This clonotype was counted ten times or more. The J gene is TRBJ1-4, the V gene TRBV10-2; 7 bases match TRBD1. Looked up from germline, CDR1 is WSHSY and CDR2 is SAAADI. V was clipped by 4 bases and J by 6 bases; unmatched bases: 11. The CDR3 sequence is 16 residues long. CDR3 in amino acids: CASSGRQGGRHEKLFF. In nucleotides, the CDR3 is TGCGCCAGCAGTGGAAGACAGGGTGGGCGTCATGAAAAACTGTTTTTT.